This T cell receptor beta chain stems from a study of T-cell reconstitution after alpha-beta-depleted transplantation in children. A TCRbeta library incorporating unique molecular identifiers was prepared. TCRdb itself ran the PCR reads through MiXCR, one entry per CDR3 protein. This sample yields fewer than 400,000 distinct CDR3 sequences, of which around 20% are seen a single time; 10% to 11% belongs to the top ten. The sample here was PBMCs, mostly from graft donor cells, taken 180 days after TCRalphabeta/CD19-depleted stem cell transplant. The receptor's source is a male patient between 5 and 17 years old who had a stem cell transplant for acute lymphoblastic leukemia, so the T cells may come from the graft donor.

The CDR3 spells CASSPRTGWIGEAFF. The DNA of the CDR3 is TGCGCCAGCAGCCCCAGGACAGGGTGGATCGGTGAAGCTTTCTTT. The chain joins TRBV5-1 to TRBJ1-1, with 8 bases identical to TRBD1. Germline lookup yields CDR1 SGHRS and CDR2 YFSETQ. CDR3 length: 15 amino acids. The ends lost 4 bases at V and 7 bases at J; junction bases unmatched: 12.